Each of the 29 T cell receptor beta chains below was sequenced from the same sample in a study of Graves' ophthalmopathy and Graves' hyperthyroidism. Amplified material comprised TCR beta CDR3 regions derived from RNA transcripts. HTBI primers primed a first-round RT-PCR, and a second-round multiplex PCR followed. TCRdb itself ran the multiplex PCR reads through MiXCR, one entry per CDR3 protein. The sample has around 1.1 million distinct CDR3 sequences; around a third are singletons. The source material was peripheral blood or thyroid tissue (not recorded which). These receptors all come from an adult man with Graves' hyperthyroidism.

This clonotype was found a few times. This sequence joins TRBV5-5 and TRBJ1-5; D call uncertain. V was cut by 2 bases and J by 0 bases, with 15 bases left in between. Germline lookup yields CDR1 SGHKS and CDR2 YYEKEE (reference sequence). This CDR3 comprises 17 residues. The CDR3 DNA follows: TGTGCCAGCAGCTTTCTTCCTCTCTTACATAGCAATCAGCCCCAGCATTTT. Translating it yields CASSFLPLLHSNQPQHF.

This rearrangement joins TRBV24-1 to TRBJ2-3; D remains ambiguous. The germline V and J ends were trimmed by 9 bases and 2 bases, with 14 bases remaining between them. Germline V gene sequence: CDR1 KGHDR, CDR2 SFDVKD. This CDR3 is built from 14 residues. The CDR3 spells CATQRSLPTDTQYF. CDR3 bases: TGTGCCACCCAGAGATCACTACCCACAGATACGCAGTATTTT.

This clonotype was counted at least ten times. The rearrangement joins TRBV7-9 to TRBJ1-1; 8 bases map to TRBD1. The J segment lost 2 bases and the V segment lost 1 base, leaving 6 bases of the junction unmatched. Germline CDR1 reads SEHNR; CDR2 reads FQNEAQ (reference sequence). The CDR3 spans 16 residues. For the CDR3, the DNA is TGTGCCAGCAGCTTAGGGCAGGGGGCCGGAAACACTGAAGCTTTCTTT. Encoded protein: CASSLGQGAGNTEAFF.

Comments on this clonotype: The CDR3 ends on some other residue instead of the conserved phenylalanine or tryptophan, so this is likely a read error. The V call is TRBV6-6, the J call TRBJ2-7; D may be TRBD2 (5 bases). The germline V gene encodes CDR1 MNHNY and CDR2 SVGAGI (reference sequence). This CDR3 is 14 amino acids long. Trimming pared 0 bases from V and 6 bases from J, leaving 12 bases between. Written as DNA, the CDR3 is TGTGCCAGCAGTTACTCAGGAGGCGGTATCGAGCAGTACCTC. It encodes CASSYSGGGIEQYL.

The V gene is TRBV3-1, the J gene TRBJ2-7, with TRBD2 as a possible D gene (6 bases). This CDR3 has 15 residues. Trimming removed 4 bases at V and 0 bases at J, with 13 bases between. Germline V gene lookup returns CDR1 LGHDT and CDR2 YNNKEL (reference sequence). CDR3 DNA sequence: TGTGCCAGCAGCCCAATAGCGGCTAGCTCCTACGAGCAGTACTTC. Amino acids: CASSPIAASSYEQYF.

This clonotype was detected many times. The genes are TRBV7-6 and TRBJ2-7, with 9 nucleotides matching TRBD2. Unmatched junction bases numbered 10, after V lost 5 bases and J lost 2 bases. The germline gives CDR1 SGHVS, CDR2 FNYEAQ. The CDR3 loop spans 16 amino acids. In DNA form, the CDR3 reads TGTGCCAGCAGCCTCCCCGCGGGAGGGTCGCCCTACGAGCAGTACTTC. Translated: CASSLPAGGSPYEQYF.

The chain combines TRBV11-2 with TRBJ2-2; D perhaps matches TRBD1 (5 bases). Germline CDR1 and CDR2: SGHAT and FQNNGV. CDR3 length equals 14 residues. CDR3 in amino acids: CGARLGPPTGELFF. The DNA of the CDR3 is TGTGGCGCGAGACTGGGGCCCCCCACCGGGGAGCTGTTTTTT.

J is TRBJ2-7 and V is TRBV30; D gene unclear. Germline CDR1 GTSNPN, CDR2 SVGIG (reference sequence). The CDR3 covers 14 residues. V gave up 3 bases and J gave up 0 bases, with 12 bases separating them. CDR3 DNA: TGTGCCTGGAGCCAATCGTCGAGCTCCTACGAGCAGTACTTC. Its protein is CAWSQSSSSYEQYF. Using reference TRBV30 and TRBJ2-7 for the parts outside the CDR3, the full variable domain is SQTIHQWPATLVQPVGSPLSLECTVEGTSNPNLYWYRQAAGRGLQLLFYSVGIGQISSEVPQNLSASRPQDRQFILSSKKLLLSDSGFYLCAWSQSSSSYEQYFGPGTRLTVT.

This clonotype has ten or more counts. V gene TRBV5-6 combines with J gene TRBJ1-2; D is unclear. CDR3 length: 11 residues. The V end lost 0 bases, the J end lost 8 bases, and 5 bases lay between the germline ends. Germline V lookup: CDR1 SGHDT, CDR2 YYEEEE. This CDR3 is CASSLVEGYTF. CDR3 sequence (DNA): TGTGCCAGCAGCTTGGTGGAGGGCTACACCTTC.

This clonotype was counted a single time. The rearrangement joins TRBV7-9 to TRBJ2-6; unclear D gene. Trimming left V 1 base short and J 9 bases short, with 10 bases between. Per germline, CDR1 SEHNR and CDR2 FQNEAQ (reference sequence). There are 14 residues in the CDR3. Written as DNA, the CDR3 is TGTGCCAGCAGCTTAGAGCCTAGGGACAACGTCCTGACTTTC. As protein: CASSLEPRDNVLTF.

The chain links TRBV7-2 to TRBJ1-2; no firm D call. Trimming took off 0 bases at V and 4 bases at J, with 6 bases between the two ends. The CDR3 runs to 13 residues. Germline loops: CDR1 SGHTA, CDR2 FQGNSA. CDR3 coding DNA: TGTGCCAGCAGCTTAGCACACCTCTATGGCTACACCTTC. Residues: CASSLAHLYGYTF.

The CDR3 bases are TGTGCCATCAGTACACGGGACAGGGTCCACGAGCAGTACTTC. It codes for CAISTRDRVHEQYF. This rearrangement joins TRBV10-3 to TRBJ2-7; 9 bases align to TRBD1. V dropped 5 bases and J dropped 5; count of bases not matched to a gene: 7. The germline V gene has CDR1 ENHRY and CDR2 SYGVKD. The CDR3 loop spans 14 amino acids.

This clonotype has a count of ten or more. This chain connects TRBV7-9 to TRBJ1-6; 9 bases fit TRBD1. This CDR3 has 16 residues. V shed 8 bases and J 5 bases; nucleotides not matched to a gene: 10. The germline gives CDR1 SEHNR, CDR2 FQNEAQ (reference sequence). This CDR3 is CASAGQGGQNNSPLHF. DNA of the CDR3: TGTGCCAGCGCGGGACAGGGAGGTCAAAATAATTCACCCCTCCACTTT.

About this clonotype itself: One end of the junction varies from germline; a read error may be responsible. This rearrangement joins TRBV10-3 to TRBJ2-7; tentatively, D is TRBD1 (5 bases). Germline CDR1 and CDR2: ENHRY and SYGVKD. CDR3 length: 14 residues. CDR3 DNA sequence: TGCGCCATCAGCACATCAGGGCAGGGTTACGAGCAGTACTTC. Amino acids: CAISTSGQGYEQYF.

The rearrangement joins TRBV20-1 to TRBJ2-7; TRBD1 agrees at 7 bases. J gave up 2 bases and V 8 bases, and 9 bases lay outside the gene matches. Germline V gene sequence: CDR1 DFQATT, CDR2 SNEGSKA (reference sequence). This CDR3 has 13 residues. CDR3 coding DNA: TGCAGTCTTGAGGGGACAGTACCCTACGAGCAGTACTTC. The encoded protein is CSLEGTVPYEQYF.

Turning to this clonotype: One end of the junction is discordant with germline, which a read error may explain. The CDR3 here is CAGSTPGQGAFGNTIYF. CDR3 coding DNA: TGTGCCGGCAGCACGCCGGGACAGGGGGCATTTGGAAACACCATATATTTT. The V and J genes are TRBV7-2 and TRBJ1-3; 12 bases map to TRBD1. The CDR3 loop spans 17 amino acids. CDR1 and CDR2 from the germline V gene are SGHTA and FQGNSA.

The V call is TRBV12-3 or TRBV12-4, the J call TRBJ1-5; TRBD1 matches 8 bases. The ends lost 6 bases at V and 1 base at J; junction bases unmatched: 8. The CDR3 length is 16 residues. CDR3 sequence reads: CASRGQGADSNQPQHF. The DNA for the CDR3 is TGTGCCAGCAGGGGCCAGGGGGCTGACAGCAATCAGCCCCAGCATTTT.

The genes are TRBV11-2 and TRBJ2-7; D not certain. With 5 bases removed from V and 0 bases from J, the gap between germline ends came to 14 bases. From germline, CDR1 is SGHAT and CDR2 FQNNGV. This CDR3 region has 15 residues. CDR3 nucleotide sequence: TGTGCCAGCAGCGCAAGGCCTGGGCGCTCCTACGAGCAGTACTTC. Translation: CASSARPGRSYEQYF.

Many counts were recorded for this clonotype. The chain joins TRBV5-1 to TRBJ2-7; 8 bases are a match to TRBD1. The V gene end was trimmed by 4 bases and the J gene end by 0 bases; junction bases not matched to a gene: 12. Looked up from germline, CDR1 is SGHRS and CDR2 is YFSETQ. The CDR3 runs 17 residues. This CDR3 reads CASSPPTTGGHSYEQYF. Here the CDR3 DNA reads TGCGCCAGCAGCCCACCAACAACAGGGGGGCACTCCTACGAGCAGTACTTC.

This clonotype was picked up a small number of times. The V and J genes are TRBV6-5 and TRBJ1-5; the D is unclear. Trimming cost V 7 bases and J 7 bases, with 14 bases left between them. Germline loops: CDR1 MNHEY, CDR2 SVGAGI. This CDR3 is built from 13 residues. The CDR3 protein is CASTPGGEQPQHF. The CDR3 nucleotides are TGTGCCAGCACCCCCGGCGGAGAACAGCCCCAGCATTTT.

Points on this clonotype: The missing conserved phenylalanine or tryptophan at the end of this CDR3 makes a read error likely. The limits of the CDR3 on the DNA are not certain, so only TCRdb's listed CDR3 is given. The rearrangement links TRBV25-1 to TRBJ2-2. The germline gives CDR1 MGHDK, CDR2 SYGVNS. Counting both end residues, the CDR3 totals 13 amino acids. The CDR3 region is CASSAWGIRGAVV.

This chain connects TRBV29-1 to TRBJ1-2, with 12 positions matching TRBD1. Germline CDR1 SQVTM, CDR2 ANQGSEA. The V segment lost 8 bases and the J segment 7 bases; nucleotides outside the gene matches: 14. The CDR3 spans 15 residues. CDR3 sequence reads: CSSGGTGGSLGGYTF. The DNA of the CDR3 is TGCAGCTCCGGCGGGACAGGGGGCTCTTTGGGTGGCTACACCTTC.

The chain recombines TRBV7-9 with TRBJ1-3, with D unclear. The CDR3 sequence is 16 residues long. Germline V gene lookup returns CDR1 SEHNR and CDR2 FQNEAQ (reference sequence). Deletions cut 3 bases from V and 0 bases from J, with 12 bases between. The CDR3 DNA follows: TGTGCCAGCAGCTTCGGGGAGGCAAGCTCTGGAAACACCATATATTTT. It translates to CASSFGEASSGNTIYF.

J is TRBJ2-7 and V is TRBV27; unclear D gene. Germline CDR1 and CDR2: MNHEY and SMNVEV (reference sequence). CDR3 size: 13 residues. Trimming pared 2 bases from V and 2 bases from J, leaving 7 bases between. The CDR3 DNA reads TGTGCCAGCAGTTTAATTGGGGCCTACGAGCAGTACTTC. Residues: CASSLIGAYEQYF.

This clonotype has a handful of counts. The V gene is TRBV10-3, the J gene TRBJ1-3; D gene unclear. V dropped 0 bases and J dropped 6 bases, with 3 bases sitting between them. Germline V gene data show CDR1 as ENHRY and CDR2 as SYGVKD. The CDR3 loop spans 12 amino acids. The CDR3 sequence is CAISESANTIYF. The CDR3 nucleotides are TGTGCCATCAGTGAGTCCGCAAACACCATATATTTT.

This clonotype was recorded a few times. This chain connects TRBV2 to TRBJ2-5, with D perhaps TRBD1 or TRBD2 (5 bases each). Looked up from germline, CDR1 is SNHLY and CDR2 is FYNNEI. V lost 5 bases, J lost 2 bases, and 15 bases lay in between. This CDR3 has 15 residues. CDR3 sequence (DNA): TGTGCCAGCAGTCCAGTGGGACCACTTCAAGAGACCCAGTACTTC. Encoded protein: CASSPVGPLQETQYF.

This clonotype was found a few times. CDR3 in amino acids: CATSDTGGDTQYF. In DNA, the CDR3 is TGTGCCACCAGTGACACCGGGGGAGATACGCAGTATTTT. The genes are TRBV24-1 and TRBJ2-3; D may be TRBD2 (6 bases). Between the trimmed V and J ends, which lost 4 bases and 5 bases, there was a span of 9 bases. Germline loops: CDR1 KGHDR, CDR2 SFDVKD. The CDR3 is 13 amino acids.

V usage is TRBV20-1 and J usage is TRBJ2-5, with 7 positions matching TRBD1. The J segment lost 12 bases and the V segment lost 0 bases, leaving 4 bases of the junction unmatched. Germline values: CDR1 DFQATT, CDR2 SNEGSKA (reference sequence). The CDR3 contains 11 residues. The CDR3 nucleotides read TGCAGTGCTAGAGATCGAGGGACAGAGTACTTC. It is translated as CSARDRGTEYF.

This clonotype has ten or more counts. This chain uses TRBV14 with TRBJ2-7; D is ambiguous. Germline V lookup: CDR1 SGHDN, CDR2 FVKESK. The CDR3 has 14 amino acids. Trimming removed 0 bases from V and 0 bases from J, with 6 bases in between. The CDR3 is CASSQEAASYEQYF. The CDR3 nucleotides are TGTGCCAGCAGCCAAGAGGCGGCCTCCTACGAGCAGTACTTC.